The 14 T cell receptor beta chains listed next were all sequenced from one sample in a study of siplizumab effects on memory and regulatory T cells. The table came from immunoSEQ multiplex PCR; TCRdb's copy has only in-frame clones and leaves some out. The sample lists roughly 100,000 clones, over 85% occurring once. The sequencing input was CD8+ T cells sorted from blood. The receptors were gathered from a human donor in good health.

The genes are TRBV5-4 and TRBJ1-6; D gene unclear. Trimming cost V 0 bases and J 2 bases, with 12 bases left between them. The CDR3 covers 17 residues. CDR1 is SGHNT, CDR2 YYREEE, per germline (reference sequence). The DNA for the CDR3 is TGTGCCAGCAGCTTGGGACCGGGCGACACCTATAATTCACCCCTCCACTTT. Translation: CASSLGPGDTYNSPLHF.

The chain has TRBV7-6 and TRBJ2-5; TRBD1 matches 7 bases. CDR1 and CDR2 from the germline V gene are SGHVS and FNYEAQ. The CDR3 has 13 amino acids. The V and J ends lost 4 bases and 3 bases, in that order; junction bases with no gene match: 2. The CDR3 protein is CASSSGTEETQYF. The CDR3 DNA reads as TGTGCCAGCAGCTCCGGGACAGAAGAGACCCAGTACTTC.

The chain links TRBV13 to TRBJ2-5; perhaps TRBD1 as D (6 bases). The CDR3 contains 15 residues. CDR1 PRHDT and CDR2 FYEKMQ come from the germline V gene (reference sequence). Deletions cut 4 bases from V and 0 bases from J, with 12 bases between. The CDR3 region is CASSSKQGNQETQYF. Written as DNA, the CDR3 is TGTGCCAGCAGCTCAAAACAGGGTAACCAAGAGACCCAGTACTTC.

The rearrangement joins TRBV30 to TRBJ2-7; 7 positions agree with TRBD1. The CDR3 is made up of 13 amino acids. Germline CDR1 is GTSNPN and CDR2 is SVGIG (reference sequence). With V trimmed by 2 bases and J by 7 bases, 8 bases remained unmatched. DNA for the CDR3: TGTGCCTGGAGTCCTGGGACAGTGGGAGAGCAGTACTTC. It encodes CAWSPGTVGEQYF.

This chain links TRBV7-9 with TRBJ1-2, with no clear D. V gave up 4 bases and J gave up 8 bases, with 17 bases separating them. The germline gives CDR1 SEHNR, CDR2 FQNEAQ (reference sequence). The CDR3 loop spans 14 amino acids. The CDR3, as DNA: TGTGCCAGCAGCTCGGGTACGGCGGGCAGCGGCTACACCTTC. Protein product: CASSSGTAGSGYTF.

This chain links TRBV9 with TRBJ1-1; TRBD1 is a possible D gene (5 bases). V dropped 3 bases and J dropped 0 bases, with 12 bases sitting between them. Germline loops: CDR1 SGDLS, CDR2 YYNGEE. This CDR3 contains 15 residues. CDR3 DNA: TGTGCCAGCAGCGCCTCCGGGGACCTGAACACTGAAGCTTTCTTT. Its protein product is CASSASGDLNTEAFF.

V usage is TRBV30 and J usage is TRBJ1-1; D gene uncertain. This CDR3 comprises 15 residues. In germline, CDR1 is GTSNPN, CDR2 SVGIG (reference sequence). V lost 4 bases to trimming and J lost 2 bases, with 17 bases between them. The CDR3 DNA is TGTGCCTGGACCAGGACCGGCGGGCTAAACACTGAAGCTTTCTTT. Translating gives CAWTRTGGLNTEAFF.

CDR3 nucleotides: TGCAGCGTGGCGGTGTTCCGGCAGGGATCTGGAAACACCATATATTTT. Translating it yields CSVAVFRQGSGNTIYF. The chain uses TRBV29-1 and TRBJ1-3; tentative D call: TRBD1 (5 bases). The V end lost 6 bases, the J end lost 1 base, and 19 bases lay between the germline ends. CDR3 length: 16 residues. Germline CDR1 and CDR2: SQVTM and ANQGSEA.

CDR3 sequence: CASSSREGGLNNEQFF. The CDR3, as DNA: TGTGCCAGCAGCTCGAGAGAGGGCGGACTAAACAATGAGCAGTTCTTC. The V gene is TRBV11-3, the J gene TRBJ2-1, with D possibly TRBD2 on 6 matching bases. The CDR3 length is 16 residues. Germline V CDR1 and CDR2: SGHNT, YENEEA. The germline V and J ends were trimmed by 4 bases and 5 bases, with 18 bases remaining between them.

The chain couples TRBV30 to TRBJ2-7; the D gene is possibly TRBD2 (6 bases). Germline V CDR1 and CDR2: GTSNPN, SVGIG (reference sequence). The V end was cut by 4 bases, the J end by 5 bases, with 9 bases between. The CDR3 length is 11 residues. The CDR3 nucleotides are TGTGCCTGGACCACGGGGGACGAGCAGTACTTC. Encoded protein: CAWTTGDEQYF.

V gene TRBV2 combines with J gene TRBJ1-4, with D tentatively TRBD1 (6 bases). Trimming took 2 bases from V and 3 from J, leaving 16 bases between them. The CDR3 consists of 17 residues. Germline V gene data show CDR1 as SNHLY and CDR2 as FYNNEI. This chain's CDR3 is CASSEYGGDEANEKLFF. The CDR3 DNA reads TGTGCCAGCAGTGAATACGGGGGCGATGAAGCTAATGAAAAACTGTTTTTT.

This chain uses TRBV27 with TRBJ2-7, with D tentatively TRBD1 (5 bases). Trimming shortened V by 5 bases and J by 2 bases, and 16 bases separated the two germline ends. Germline lookup yields CDR1 MNHEY and CDR2 SMNVEV (reference sequence). The CDR3 runs to 15 residues. CDR3 region: CASSVAGNAAYEQYF. CDR3 DNA sequence: TGTGCCAGCAGTGTGGCAGGGAACGCGGCCTACGAGCAGTACTTC.

The chain joins TRBV4-1 to TRBJ2-2; D is perhaps TRBD2 (7 bases). Per the germline V gene, CDR1 is MGHRA and CDR2 is YSYEKL. This CDR3 is built from 16 residues. V shed 4 bases and J shed 6 bases, with 18 bases lying between them. The CDR3: CASSPGWGGSAGELFF. DNA of the CDR3: TGCGCCAGCAGCCCAGGTTGGGGGGGCTCGGCCGGGGAGCTGTTTTTT.

The chain carries TRBV7-9 and TRBJ2-5; TRBD2 might be the D (6 bases). Germline CDR1 and CDR2: SEHNR and FQNEAQ (reference sequence). The CDR3 spans 17 residues. V shed 5 bases and J shed 2 bases, with 21 bases lying between them. The CDR3 sequence: CASSPAGFAGKQETQYF. CDR3 nucleotide sequence: TGTGCCAGCAGCCCCGCGGGATTCGCGGGTAAACAAGAGACCCAGTACTTC.